A single sample is the source of the 27 T cell receptor beta chains below, sequenced in a study of blood T cell repertoires in COVID-19. Produced via immunoSEQ multiplex PCR; TCRdb's table is partial and in-frame only. The table has more than 200,000 clones, over 75% seen once. Material: peripheral blood. The source of these receptors is a woman in her thirties or forties who had recovered from COVID-19.

V gene TRBV7-2 combines with J gene TRBJ2-1; 11 bases line up with TRBD2. The CDR3 has 16 residues. V trimming: 3 bases; J trimming: 4 bases; junction bases outside the gene matches: 5. Germline V CDR1 and CDR2: SGHTA, FQGNSA. DNA for the CDR3: TGTGCCAGCAGCTTTAGCGGGGGGGCCGTGTACAATGAGCAGTTCTTC. It translates to CASSFSGGAVYNEQFF.

J is TRBJ2-5 and V is TRBV14; D perhaps matches TRBD1 (6 bases). V was pared by 4 bases and J by 2 bases, with 11 bases between. Germline V gives CDR1 SGHDN, CDR2 FVKESK. The CDR3 is 14 residues long. CDR3 nucleotide sequence: TGTGCCAGCAGCCGAGACAGGTTACAAGAGACCCAGTACTTC. Its protein is CASSRDRLQETQYF.

This rearrangement joins TRBV19 to TRBJ1-2; TRBD1 matches at 8 bases. The germline V gene has CDR1 LNHDA and CDR2 SQIVND (reference sequence). The CDR3 loop spans 12 amino acids. The V and J ends lost 4 bases and 6 bases, in that order; junction bases with no gene match: 1. The DNA of the CDR3 is TGTGCCAGTAGTACAGGGGGCAATGGCTACACCTTC. Its protein product is CASSTGGNGYTF. The full variable domain, rest sourced from reference TRBV19 and TRBJ1-2, is DGGITQSPKYLFRKEGQNVTLSCEQNLNHDAMYWYRQDPGQGLRLIYYSQIVNDFQKGDIAEGYSVSREKKESFPLTVTSAQKNPTAFYLCASSTGGNGYTFGSGTRLTVV.

This clone has more than one count but fewer than ten. The chain couples TRBV24-1 to TRBJ1-5, with a tentative D call TRBD1 (6 bases). V dropped 6 bases and J dropped 5 bases, with 16 bases sitting between them. The CDR3 is 15 amino acids. Germline CDR1 and CDR2: KGHDR and SFDVKD. The DNA of the CDR3 is TGTGCCACCAGTACAGGCAGGGGAGGGGATCAGCCCCAGCATTTT. Its protein product is CATSTGRGGDQPQHF.

This chain links TRBV19 with TRBJ2-5; 7 bases map to TRBD1. Germline V gives CDR1 LNHDA, CDR2 SQIVND (reference sequence). The J segment lost 4 bases and the V segment lost 3 bases, leaving 2 bases of the junction unmatched. The CDR3 has 13 residues. The CDR3 reads CASSIDRAETQYF. DNA for the CDR3: TGTGCCAGTAGTATCGACAGGGCAGAGACCCAGTACTTC.

In the case of this clone: One end of the junction is discordant with germline, which a read error may explain. V is TRBV5-1 and J is TRBJ2-3, with a tentative D call TRBD2 (6 bases). The CDR3 length is 13 residues. Germline loops: CDR1 SGHRS, CDR2 YFSETQ. The CDR3, as DNA: TGCGCCAGCAGCTTAACTAGCAAAGATACGCAGTATTTT. It yields the protein CASSLTSKDTQYF. The variable domain in full, completed from reference TRBV5-1 and TRBJ2-3, reads KAGVTQTPRYLIKTRGQQVTLSCSPISGHRSVSWYQQTPGQGLQFLFEYFSETQRNKGNFPGRFSGRQFSNSRSEMNVSTLELGDSALYLCASSLTSKDTQYFGPGTRLTVL.

The J gene is TRBJ1-4, the V gene TRBV18; D remains unclear. Germline loops: CDR1 KGHSH, CDR2 LQKENI. This CDR3 spans 15 amino acids. Trimming removed 3 bases from V and 7 bases from J, with 15 bases in between. The CDR3 DNA is TGTGCCAGCTCACCTCTCGGGGTGTTAGGTGAAAAACTGTTTTTT. This encodes CASSPLGVLGEKLFF.

This rearrangement joins TRBV24-1 to TRBJ2-5; possibly TRBD2 for D (7 bases). The CDR3 totals 16 residues. Deletions cut 0 bases from V and 4 bases from J, with 14 bases between. Germline assignment: CDR1 KGHDR and CDR2 SFDVKD. The CDR3 DNA reads TGTGCCACCAGTGATTTGGTTCGGGGGGCGGGAGAGACCCAGTACTTC. Its translation: CATSDLVRGAGETQYF.

There are a few counts of this clone. This sequence joins TRBV4-2 and TRBJ2-2, with D possibly matching TRBD1 (5 bases). CDR1 and CDR2 from the germline V gene are LGHNA and YNFKEQ. V lost 1 base, J lost 6 bases, and 15 bases lay in between. This CDR3 spans 16 amino acids. In DNA, the CDR3 is TGTGCCAGCAGCCAAGTAAGGGGAACCGGTCCCGGGGAGCTGTTTTTT. Translated: CASSQVRGTGPGELFF.

J is TRBJ2-7 and V is TRBV29-1; 9 nucleotides line up with TRBD1. After removal of 0 bases from V and 2 bases from J, the junction contained 8 bases not matched to a gene. The germline V gene has CDR1 SQVTM and CDR2 ANQGSEA. The CDR3 is made up of 16 amino acids. The CDR3 DNA is TGCAGCGTTGAAGATGGTCGGACAGGGGACACCTACGAGCAGTACTTC. Residues: CSVEDGRTGDTYEQYF.

The chain links TRBV9 to TRBJ2-1; TRBD2 matches at 8 bases. In germline, CDR1 is SGDLS, CDR2 YYNGEE. The V and J ends lost 4 bases and 4 bases, in that order; junction bases with no gene match: 13. This CDR3 region has 17 residues. The CDR3 spells CASSPNLLAGGYNEQFF. Written as DNA, the CDR3 is TGTGCCAGCAGCCCCAACCTCCTCGCGGGGGGTTACAATGAGCAGTTCTTC. Filled out from reference TRBV9 and TRBJ2-1, the complete variable domain reads DSGVTQTPKHLITATGQRVTLRCSPRSGDLSVYWYQQSLDQGLQFLIQYYNGEERAKGNILERFSAQQFPDLHSELNLSSLELGDSALYFCASSPNLLAGGYNEQFFGPGTRLTVL.

The genes are TRBV10-3 and TRBJ1-4, with D possibly being TRBD1 (5 bases). V lost 6 bases, J lost 5 bases, and 10 bases lay in between. The CDR3 totals 13 residues. From germline, CDR1 is ENHRY and CDR2 SYGVKD. The CDR3 coding sequence is TGTGCCATCAGACCCCAGGGAAATGAAAAACTGTTTTTT. This translates into CAIRPQGNEKLFF.

This chain connects TRBV19 to TRBJ1-2, with 7 bases fitting TRBD1. V was clipped by 6 bases and J by 3 bases; unmatched bases: 7. Germline values: CDR1 LNHDA, CDR2 SQIVND (reference sequence). The CDR3 has 14 residues. The CDR3 sequence: CASSAPGQYYGYTF. The DNA for the CDR3 is TGTGCCAGTAGCGCACCGGGACAGTACTATGGCTACACCTTC.

V and J are TRBV3-1 (or the pseudogene TRBV3-2) and TRBJ2-7; 13 nucleotides match TRBD2. This CDR3 has 17 residues. Unmatched junction bases numbered 11, after V lost 4 bases and J lost 5 bases. Germline CDR1 and CDR2: LGHDT and YNNKEL (reference sequence). The CDR3 region has the DNA TGTGCCAGCAGCCCCCTCACTAGCGGGGGGGCCCCCAACGAGCAGTACTTC. Translating it yields CASSPLTSGGAPNEQYF.

The rearrangement links TRBV19 to TRBJ1-3; D unresolved. Per germline, CDR1 LNHDA and CDR2 SQIVND (reference sequence). V was shortened by 7 bases and J by 0 bases, with 10 bases between the two germline ends. This CDR3 region has 14 residues. Written as DNA, the CDR3 is TGTGCCAGTAAGCGGGTCCCCTCTGGAAACACCATATATTTT. It translates to CASKRVPSGNTIYF.

The chain links TRBV5-1 to TRBJ1-2, with D tentatively TRBD1 (5 bases). The CDR3 totals 16 residues. Germline assignment: CDR1 SGHRS and CDR2 YFSETQ. Between the trimmed V and J ends, which lost 1 base and 2 bases, there was a span of 15 bases. CDR3 bases: TGCGCCAGCAGCTTGCAGACCAGGGAATCCAACTATGGCTACACCTTC. This gives the protein CASSLQTRESNYGYTF.

The CDR3 loop reads CASSIKKGFRQVKREQYF. CDR3 nucleotide sequence: TGTGCCAGCAGCATAAAGAAAGGGTTTAGACAGGTGAAAAGGGAGCAGTACTTC. The chain combines TRBV21-1 with TRBJ2-7; TRBD1, the table's D call, lacks a check against the DNA. TRBV21-1 is tagged as a pseudogene. The CDR3 runs to 18 residues.

V and J are TRBV5-1 and TRBJ1-2; the D gene is possibly TRBD1 (5 bases). The V end lost 3 bases, the J end lost 5 bases, and 14 bases lay between the germline ends. The CDR3 sequence is 14 residues long. CDR1 is SGHRS, CDR2 YFSETQ, per germline. CDR3 bases: TGCGCCAGCAGCTCAGGAGCAGGGCGGTATGGCTACACCTTC. Its translation is CASSSGAGRYGYTF.

This chain links TRBV7-9 with TRBJ2-7; D call uncertain. V dropped 1 base and J dropped 2 bases, with 18 bases sitting between them. This CDR3 is built from 17 residues. The germline V gene has CDR1 SEHNR and CDR2 FQNEAQ (reference sequence). The CDR3 DNA sequence: TGTGCCAGCAGCTTAGAATCCGCGACACCCGTTACCTACGAGCAGTACTTC. Protein product: CASSLESATPVTYEQYF.

The chain employs TRBV6-6 and TRBJ1-2, with D unresolved. Between the trimmed V and J ends, which lost 2 bases and 6 bases, there was a span of 10 bases. The CDR3 runs 13 residues. CDR1 MNHNY and CDR2 SVGAGI come from the germline V gene (reference sequence). CDR3 in DNA: TGTGCCAGCAGTTACCCCGAGAGGGATGGCTACACCTTC. Amino acids: CASSYPERDGYTF.

This clone turned up a few times. The chain is built from TRBV4-3 and TRBJ1-4; 8 bases agree with TRBD1. Germline CDR1 and CDR2: LGHNA and YSLEER. The V segment lost 2 bases and the J segment 8 bases; nucleotides outside the gene matches: 7. The CDR3 spans 15 residues. The CDR3 coding sequence is TGCGCCAGCAGCCAACAGGACAGGGCGGTCGAAAAACTGTTTTTT. This codes for CASSQQDRAVEKLFF.

The chain uses TRBV5-4 and TRBJ2-1; 9 nucleotides line up with TRBD2. CDR3 size: 15 residues. V trimming: 3 bases; J trimming: 5 bases; junction bases outside the gene matches: 6. In germline, CDR1 is SGHNT, CDR2 YYREEE (reference sequence). CDR3 bases: TGTGCCAGCAGCTGGGGGGCTAGCGGGAACAATGAGCAGTTCTTC. Its translation: CASSWGASGNNEQFF.

The chain joins TRBV6-5 to TRBJ1-5; weak D call: TRBD1 (6 bases). CDR3 length equals 15 residues. With 6 bases removed from V and 3 bases from J, the gap between germline ends came to 15 bases. Germline values: CDR1 MNHEY, CDR2 SVGAGI. The chain's CDR3 is CASRDAGAPNQPQHF. The CDR3, as DNA: TGTGCCAGCAGGGATGCGGGGGCTCCCAATCAGCCCCAGCATTTT.

The V gene is TRBV6-2 or TRBV6-3, the J gene TRBJ1-4; 7 bases agree with TRBD1. With V trimmed by 6 bases and J by 5 bases, 6 bases remained unmatched. Germline CDR1 MNHEY, CDR2 SVGEGT. The CDR3 is 14 amino acids. In DNA, the CDR3 is TGTGCCAGCAGCCCGGGACAGCCAAATGAAAAACTGTTTTTT. Residues: CASSPGQPNEKLFF.

The chain recombines TRBV10-1 with TRBJ2-5, with 7 bases matching TRBD2. This CDR3 has 17 residues. V trimming: 8 bases; J trimming: 13 bases; junction bases outside the gene matches: 28. Germline CDR1 is WNHNN and CDR2 is SYGVQD (reference sequence). The CDR3 bases are TGCGCCAGCGGGGGGGAGGGAAGTAGGACTAGTTTTCAATTAGGGTACTTC. It encodes CASGGEGSRTSFQLGYF.

The CDR3 sequence is CASSLRWGVSDYGYTF. The CDR3 DNA reads TGTGCCAGCAGCTTGAGGTGGGGGGTGTCGGACTATGGCTACACCTTC. The chain uses TRBV5-5 and TRBJ1-2; the D gene is possibly TRBD1 (5 bases). V lost 1 base to trimming and J lost 3 bases, with 16 bases between them. CDR3 length: 16 amino acids. Germline V gene lookup returns CDR1 SGHKS and CDR2 YYEKEE (reference sequence).

The V call is TRBV7-8, the J call TRBJ1-2, with 10 bases that match TRBD1. Germline CDR1 is SGHVS and CDR2 is FQNEAQ. This CDR3 has 17 residues. The trim removed 1 base at V and 1 base at J, leaving 6 bases unmatched. The CDR3 sequence is CASSLGQGATLNYGYTF. The CDR3 nucleotides are TGTGCCAGCAGCTTAGGACAGGGGGCAACGCTTAACTATGGCTACACCTTC.